The source of this TCR beta chain is a study of T cells expressing NK-cell markers. Study details: Sorted CD3+CD56-NKG2C+, CD3+CD56+NKG2C- and CD3+CD56+NKG2C+ T cells were the source of the TCR beta repertoires. Eight donors were sequenced, of whom seven were HCMV-seropositive, while the remaining one was HCMV-seronegative. Study-level points and caveats: Certain NKG2C+ T cell clones were expanded, and their HCMV specificity remained unclear. Several donors' CD3+CD56-NKG2C+ cells were dominated by the same clonotypes.

After re-calling the 5' RACE reads, TCRdb lists one entry per CDR3 protein, DNA absent. This table lists around 380,000 distinct CDR3 sequences. The CDR3 consists of 17 residues. Looked up from germline, CDR1 is ENHRY and CDR2 is SYGVKD. Points on this clonotype: What it binds is not known.

The genes are TRBV10-3 and TRBJ2-1; no DNA is available, so the TRBD1 call from TCRdb remains unchecked. The source of this sequence is a woman between 50 and 59 years old in good health. Sequencing was done on a sample of blood T cells: a sorted CD56 or NKG2C T cell subset, CD4+ or CD8+ T cells, or bulk PBMC T cells (not recorded which). CDR3 protein: CAISESLIPGDGNEQFF.